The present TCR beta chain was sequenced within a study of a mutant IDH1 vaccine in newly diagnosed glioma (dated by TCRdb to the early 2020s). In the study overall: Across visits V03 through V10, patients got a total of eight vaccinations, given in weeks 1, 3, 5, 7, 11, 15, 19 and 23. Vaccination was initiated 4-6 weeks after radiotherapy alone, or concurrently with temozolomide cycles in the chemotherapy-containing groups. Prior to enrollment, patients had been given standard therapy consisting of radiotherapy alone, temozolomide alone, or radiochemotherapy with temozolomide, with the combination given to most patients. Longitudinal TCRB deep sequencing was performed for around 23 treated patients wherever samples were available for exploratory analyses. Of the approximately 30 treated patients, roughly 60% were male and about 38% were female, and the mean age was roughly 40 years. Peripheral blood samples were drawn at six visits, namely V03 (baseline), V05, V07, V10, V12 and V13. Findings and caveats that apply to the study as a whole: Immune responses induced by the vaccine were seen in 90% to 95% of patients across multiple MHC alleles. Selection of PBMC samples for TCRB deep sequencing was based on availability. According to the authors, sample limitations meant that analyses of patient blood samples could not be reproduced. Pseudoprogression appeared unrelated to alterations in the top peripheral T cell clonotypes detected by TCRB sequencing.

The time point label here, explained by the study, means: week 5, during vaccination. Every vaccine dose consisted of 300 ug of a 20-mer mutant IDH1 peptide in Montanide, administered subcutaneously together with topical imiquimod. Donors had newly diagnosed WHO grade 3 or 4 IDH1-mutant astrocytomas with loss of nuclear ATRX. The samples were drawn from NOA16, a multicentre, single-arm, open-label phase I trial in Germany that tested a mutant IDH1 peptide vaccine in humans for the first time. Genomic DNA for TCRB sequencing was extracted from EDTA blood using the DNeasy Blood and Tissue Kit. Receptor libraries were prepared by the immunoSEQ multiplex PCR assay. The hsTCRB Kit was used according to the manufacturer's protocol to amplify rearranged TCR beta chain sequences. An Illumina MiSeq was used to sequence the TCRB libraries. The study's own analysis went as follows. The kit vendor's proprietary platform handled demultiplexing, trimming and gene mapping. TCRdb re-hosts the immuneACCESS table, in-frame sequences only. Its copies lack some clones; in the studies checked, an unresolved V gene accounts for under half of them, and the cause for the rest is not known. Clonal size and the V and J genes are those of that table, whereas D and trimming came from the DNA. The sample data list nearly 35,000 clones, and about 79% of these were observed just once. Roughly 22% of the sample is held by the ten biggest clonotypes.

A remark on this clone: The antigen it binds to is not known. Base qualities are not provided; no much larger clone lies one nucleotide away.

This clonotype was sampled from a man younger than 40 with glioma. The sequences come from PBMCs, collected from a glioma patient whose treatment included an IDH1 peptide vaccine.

The encoded CDR3 is CSGAPGLGGETQYF. The DNA is TGCAGCGGAGCTCCGGGACTAGGGGGCGAGACCCAGTACTTC. The chain is made from TRBV29-1 and TRBJ2-5, and perhaps TRBD2 as D gene, on 8 matching bases. CDR1 and CDR2, per the germline V gene, are SQVTM and ANQGSEA. V is clipped by 7 bases and J by 5 bases, and the sequence between their germline boundaries is 20 bases long. Taken from cysteine to phenylalanine, the CDR3 has 14 residues. Of the read, only the CDR3 DNA is kept; its 42 bases are in frame from base 1.